This T cell receptor (beta chain) was documented in a study of patients and donors after allogeneic stem cell transplantation. One entry per CDR3 protein results from TCRdb running MiXCR on the RT-PCR reads. Among 150,000 to 200,000 distinct CDR3 sequences listed, 30% were seen once. Trimming took 6 bases from V and 2 from J; bases not matched to a gene: 11. Germline V CDR1 and CDR2: MNHNY, SVGAGI (reference sequence). The CDR3 length is 16 residues. The sequence was obtained from a human donor who was either an allogeneic HSCT recipient or a stem cell or donor lymphocyte infusion donor (not recorded which). It is not recorded whose cells these are; they may come from a transplant donor. Material for sequencing was blood, either unsorted or a sorted T cell fraction (not recorded which). The chain has TRBV6-6 and TRBJ2-7, with 9 bases identical to TRBD2. The CDR3 loop reads CASSLLWTSETYEQYF. CDR3 nucleotide sequence: TGTGCCAGCAGCCTCCTCTGGACTAGCGAGACCTACGAGCAGTACTTC.